The clone carrying this T cell receptor beta chain has just a few counts. The antigen is not known. The source of the sample is a study of early T cells in non-severe SARS-CoV-2 infection. As for the study in general: Bulk RNA isolated from unsorted whole blood underwent sequencing; chains were not paired. Study-wide results and limits: There was a bias toward anti-spike CD8 responses in VDJdb matching, which missed private and CD4 specificities.

The TCR library protocol was used to attach unique molecular identifiers. These identifiers were attached to individual cDNA molecules. One entry per CDR3 protein results from TCRdb running MiXCR on the 5' RACE reads. Here the sample spans about 89,000 distinct CDR3 sequences, around 17% being singletons. The material was whole blood, obtained at baseline. The sequence was obtained from an adult who was a healthcare worker with PCR-confirmed SARS-CoV-2 infection or an uninfected control (not recorded which).

The CDR3 sequence: CASSLTGTDYNEQFF. CDR3 nucleotide sequence: TGTGCCAGCAGCTTAACCGGGACGGATTACAATGAGCAGTTCTTC. This chain links TRBV7-9 with TRBJ2-1, with D perhaps matching TRBD1 or TRBD2 (5 bases each). Trimming shortened V by 2 bases and J by 4 bases, and 12 bases separated the two germline ends. This CDR3 has 15 residues. Germline loops: CDR1 SEHNR, CDR2 FQNEAQ (reference sequence).